The following is a TCR beta chain sequence with its context. What antigen it recognizes has not been identified. Base qualities are not at hand, and no much larger clone is one base apart. Library preparation employed the immunoSEQ multiplex PCR assay. The multiplex PCR relied on a mix of 60 forward primers for TCR Vbeta segments and 13 reverse primers for TCR Jbeta segments. Amplification of the CDR3 region of rearranged TCR beta genes was performed with a multiplex PCR assay on genomic DNA. The amplified TCR beta libraries were sequenced on the Illumina HiSeq System as 87-base-pair reads. The paper's processing steps were these. Across the roughly 640 repertoires, a later analysis counted 60 million to 90 million unique TCR beta chains, some 11 million of which were shared by at least two donors. Raw reads were error-corrected and collapsed into unique sequences with a nearest-neighbor algorithm that merged closely related sequences to remove PCR and sequencing errors. CDR3 sequences were aligned to IMGT reference sequences to assign V, D and J gene segments. For a sequence to be retained, a match of at least six nucleotides was required to both a V gene segment and a J gene segment. Rearrangements were called productive when the CDR3 lacked stop codons and stayed in frame with V and J; all others were non-productive. CDR3 was defined according to IMGT convention as the region running from the second conserved V-encoded cysteine to the conserved J-encoded phenylalanine. In an earlier analysis of 500 to 650 of the donors, sequences lacking an unambiguous match to a single V gene segment were excluded. In an earlier analysis of 450 to 750 of the donors, a V segment was called functional when productive rearrangements were above 56.7%, and segregating when the standard deviation between donors exceeded 5%. A statistical classification framework was built for diagnosing cytomegalovirus status from the catalog of TCR beta chain sequences. In a later analysis, V and J genes were assigned by comparing TCR nucleotide sequences against IMGT/GENE-DB human TR gene sequences. The TCRdist pipeline was used in a later analysis to assign CDR3 sequences and most-parsimonious VDJ recombination scenarios. In a later analysis, each TCR beta chain was defined by its CDR3 amino acid sequence together with its V-gene family, and reads without a unique V-gene family were excluded. A later analysis removed 592 highly shared, low-generation-probability nucleotide sequences to deal with suspected cross-contamination and a sequencing artifact. For each public chain, a later analysis derived a clonal expansion index from normalized ranks of inferred template counts within each repertoire. Generation probabilities in a later analysis came from a VDJ recombination model fitted to out-of-frame rearrangements, and those results were checked against IGoR. In a later analysis, TCR-TCR, TCR-HLA and TCR-CMV co-occurrence was scored with hypergeometric tests, and a repertoire-size bias correction was applied to TCR pairs. A later analysis estimated false discovery rates by permuting HLA or CMV assignments 20 times. In a later analysis, co-occurring TCRs were grouped using DBSCAN, with TCRdist sequence similarity added in when clustering inside HLA-allele-positive subsets. For co-occurrence clustering, repertoires with fewer than 30,000 or more than 120,000 public chains were excluded, along with several repertoires with anomalous nucleotide sharing. Imported from immuneACCESS, the table was reduced by TCRdb to in-frame sequences with V and J called. These copies leave out some clones; in studies compared against another copy, an unresolved V gene accounts for under half, and the cause of the remainder is not known. V, J and clone size were drawn from that table, and D and trimming were deduced from the DNA. In all, the sample holds about 100,000 clones, and 84% of those were seen once. 0.9% to 1.5% of the sample is in the top ten clones.

The data are from a study of cytomegalovirus exposure and HLA in healthy donors (dated by TCRdb to about 2017). Turning to the overall study: An earlier analysis of around 600 of the donors reported about 250 Gb of sequence data and some 100 million unique TCR beta sequences from 190 million or so T cells. On average, roughly 250,000 unique TCR beta nucleotide sequences were sequenced per donor among more than 350 genotyped donors of the cohort, with approximately 18% of those sequences being non-productive. An early release covering 500 to 750 HLA-typed donors comprised about 300 gigabases of sequencing data and approximately 80 million unique TCR sequences. A later genetic analysis took genome-wide SNP genotypes for about three fifths of the roughly 700 donors and used that subset as a discovery cohort. To predict cytomegalovirus infection status, the study brought together high-throughput TCR immunosequencing, statistical association of individual TCRs with disease status, and machine learning. A separate validation cohort of 90 to 150 different subjects was used in addition to the approximately 640-subject first cohort. Rather than drawing on any new phenotypic data, the later analysis identified candidate immune exposures from TCR beta sequences and the way those sequences occurred across donors. Every repertoire in the discovery cohort had been generated on one and the same sequencing platform. Donor age, sex, ethnicity and CMV serostatus were compiled alongside the repertoire data. Typing coverage varied by locus: roughly 629-630 donors for A, B, C, DRB1 and DQB1; approximately 500 for DQA1; around 610 for DPA1; approximately 490 for DPB1. Of the 300 to 500 genotyped donors, roughly 76% were placed in the genetic ancestry cluster associated with self-reported Caucasian donors. An earlier analysis of around 640 of the donors used high-throughput TCR beta sequencing to judge whether each TCR beta V gene segment behaved as functional or pseudogenic. The T cell repertoires of 670 or so subjects were profiled by immunosequencing and related to cytomegalovirus serostatus. The study was designed to test whether signatures of past pathogen exposure could be identified by cataloging public T cell receptors. HLA typing included class I and class II loci at four-digit resolution. Five DR-DQ haplotypes were treated as single units for association and clustering because of strong linkage in the cohort. In a later analysis, previously published TCR beta repertoires from 550 to 750 donors were re-analyzed and high-resolution HLA genotyping was added so that TCR occurrence patterns could be studied.

CDR1 and CDR2, per the germline V gene, are SQVTM and ANQGSEA. The germline ends are 11 bases apart after V is trimmed by 5 bases and J by 1 base. Including cysteine and phenylalanine, the CDR3 has 13 amino acids. The read is trimmed to its CDR3 DNA, 39 bases read in frame from base 1. Overall study results and their limits: Correlated functional status among segregating V segments might be attributable to linkage disequilibrium, but an unknown experimental factor could not be ruled out. Across donors, most TCR sequences were observed very rarely, whereas some public TCRs were present in many individuals. Cytomegalovirus status was reported to be diagnosed by the classifier with high specificity and sensitivity in both the original and validation cohorts. In vitro tests confirmed that a few of the cytomegalovirus-associated TCR beta chains recognize cytomegalovirus antigens. Several of the top co-occurrence clusters appeared to be linked to parvovirus B19, influenza, CMV and Epstein-Barr virus, according to a later analysis. Broadly in line with IMGT annotations, most TCR beta V segments showed up in productive rearrangements about 87% or about 30% of the time in an earlier analysis of about 500 of the donors. When HLA alleles, especially DR and DQ, strongly co-occurred, attributing TCR associations to individual alleles was difficult. An association between a missense DCLRE1C variant and V-gene and J-gene trimming of TCR beta chains was found in a later genetic analysis and replicated in an independent cohort. A later analysis found that HLA-associated TCR beta chains were more clonally expanded and had lower generation probabilities than equally common non-associated chains. Only TCR beta chains were sequenced in this cohort, and the absence of alpha or paired-chain data limited detectable features. A further reported finding was that TCR beta sequences accurately predicted the HLA-A and HLA-B alleles for most subjects in the first cohort. HLA typing was unavailable for some donors at each locus, so association tests used only the typed subset. For the cohort, immune exposure information was limited to CMV serostatus. A group of highly shared sequence variants was considered likely to be a technical artifact of the sequencing pipeline. The authors suggested that the approach could potentially be generalized to other disease states and immunological phenotypes. Most CMV-associated TCR beta chains appeared to be HLA-restricted in a later analysis, and the HLA associations seemed to be driven largely by CMV exposure. Some IMGT-functional V segments, including TRBV6-2 and TRBV6-3, could not be told apart with the 87-base-pair reads, so those segments were excluded. In the study, 150 to 200 TCR beta chains were listed as associated with cytomegalovirus. In a later analysis, TCR association rates were found to vary across HLA loci, with the most associated TCRs seen for DRB1 alleles and the fewest for HLA-C alleles. At a false discovery rate of 0.05, a later analysis linked 16,951 TCR beta sequences to specific HLA alleles. The presence/absence analyses assumed that sequencing depth was roughly uniform across donors, and that assumption may not be true. Because counts were too low, some 17 rarely observed V segments, including chromosome 9 orphons, were left out of the earlier analysis of some 640 of the donors. A later genetic analysis reported fewer N-insertions in productive TCRs among donors in an Asian-associated ancestry cluster than the approximately 670-donor mean.

The cohort was made up of 500 to 800 healthy bone marrow donors. All cohort members were sampled while nominally healthy, although unrecorded immune exposures were likely present. The donor was CMV seronegative and belonged to the group of over 300 seronegative cohort members. Every donor gave a peripheral blood sample, and the peripheral blood mononuclear cells from that sample were used for TCR beta sequencing. Genomic DNA was extracted from the blood cell samples with the Qiagen DNeasy Blood Extraction Kit. This clonotype originated in a woman aged 18-29 years in good health and CMV-seronegative. The chain couples TRBV29-1 to TRBJ1-1, with the D gene not confidently named. The sequencing input was PBMCs. At the DNA level, the sequence is TGCAGCGTTATCGGGAGGGAGAACACTGAAGCTTTCTTT. This is translated as CSVIGRENTEAFF.